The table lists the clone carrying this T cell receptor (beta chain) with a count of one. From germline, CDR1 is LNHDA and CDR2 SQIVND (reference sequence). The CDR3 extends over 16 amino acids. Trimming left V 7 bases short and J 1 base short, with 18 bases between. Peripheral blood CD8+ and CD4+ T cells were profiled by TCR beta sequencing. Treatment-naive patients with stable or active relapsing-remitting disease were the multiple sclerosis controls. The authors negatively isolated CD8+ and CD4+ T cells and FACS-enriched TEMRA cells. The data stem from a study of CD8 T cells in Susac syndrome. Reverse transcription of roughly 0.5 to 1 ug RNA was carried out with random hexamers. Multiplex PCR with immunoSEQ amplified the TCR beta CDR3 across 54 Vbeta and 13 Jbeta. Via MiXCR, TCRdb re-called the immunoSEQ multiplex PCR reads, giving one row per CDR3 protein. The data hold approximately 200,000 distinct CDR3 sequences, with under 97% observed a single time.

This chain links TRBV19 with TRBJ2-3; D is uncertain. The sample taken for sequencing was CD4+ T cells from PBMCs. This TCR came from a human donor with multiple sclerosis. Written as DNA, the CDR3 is TGTGCCAGTAAAGGATCCCCCCCGGCCGGCACAGATACGCAGTATTTT. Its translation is CASKGSPPAGTDTQYF.